This T cell receptor (beta chain) stems from a study of T cell changes during pregnancy in multiple sclerosis. Profiled with immunoSEQ multiplex PCR; TCRdb holds only in-frame clones, not every one. In the table there are tens of thousands of clones, about 92% of which are singletons. The CDR3 consists of 16 residues. V was trimmed by 5 bases and J by 1 base, leaving 17 bases between them. Germline CDR1 and CDR2: SGHDN and FVKESK. The sample here was peripheral blood, taken after pregnancy. The TCR originated in a female donor with multiple sclerosis, enrolled in a pregnancy study. V usage is TRBV14 and J usage is TRBJ1-1; weak D call: TRBD1 (5 bases). The CDR3 is CASSSILGLPNTEAFF. The CDR3 DNA reads as TGTGCCAGCAGCTCCATCCTGGGACTCCCGAACACTGAAGCTTTCTTT.